This T cell receptor beta chain was retrieved from a study of human T cells and chemical hapten exposure. In this sample, this clonotype turned up a few times. Time point described: patch test 3, about 24 weeks after DPC sensitization. Sample treatment: therapeutic diphenylcyclopropenone sensitization with weekly scalp DPC. The CDR3 covers 12 residues. V lost 6 bases and J 2 bases, leaving 9 bases between the germline ends. CDR1 and CDR2 from the germline V gene are DFQATT and SNEGSKA (reference sequence). The library attached unique molecular identifiers to individual cDNA molecules. TCRdb used MiXCR to reprocess the RACE reads, holding one entry per CDR3 protein. Of about 200,000 distinct CDR3 sequences listed, about 22% are singletons.

Source: whole blood, taken in connection with sensitization to the hapten diphenylcyclopropenone (DPC). The receptor comes from a middle-aged woman with alopecia areata. Some clones in this sample may be carry-over from other donors' samples. The rearrangement uses TRBV20-1 and TRBJ2-3; D ambiguous. CDR3 region: CSATQTTDTQYF. DNA of the CDR3: TGCAGTGCCACCCAGACCACAGATACGCAGTATTTT.